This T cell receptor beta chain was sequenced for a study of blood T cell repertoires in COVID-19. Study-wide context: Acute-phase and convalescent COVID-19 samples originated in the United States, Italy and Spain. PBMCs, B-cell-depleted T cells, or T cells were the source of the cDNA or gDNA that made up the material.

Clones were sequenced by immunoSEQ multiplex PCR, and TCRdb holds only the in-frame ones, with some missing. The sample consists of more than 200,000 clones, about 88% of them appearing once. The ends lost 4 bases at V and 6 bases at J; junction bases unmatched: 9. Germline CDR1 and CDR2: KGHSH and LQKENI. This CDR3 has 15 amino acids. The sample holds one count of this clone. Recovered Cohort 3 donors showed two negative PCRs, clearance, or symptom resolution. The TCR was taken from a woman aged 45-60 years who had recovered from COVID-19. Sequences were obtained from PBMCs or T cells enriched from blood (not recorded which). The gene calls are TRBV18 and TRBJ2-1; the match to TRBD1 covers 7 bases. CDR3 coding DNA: TGTGCCAGCTCACTCACCGGGACAGTAGGCAATGAGCAGTTCTTC. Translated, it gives CASSLTGTVGNEQFF. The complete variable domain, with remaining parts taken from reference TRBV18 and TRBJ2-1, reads NAGVMQNPRHLVRRRGQEARLRCSPMKGHSHVYWYRQLPEEGLKFMVYLQKENIIDESGMPKERFSAEFPKEGPSILRIQQVVRGDSAAYFCASSLTGTVGNEQFFGPGTRLTVL.